The following is a T cell receptor beta chain sequence with its context. Its antigen is not identified. This specimen comes from a study of cytomegalovirus exposure and HLA in healthy donors. Study observations and caveats: TCR beta sequences numbering 15,000 to 20,000 were associated with HLA alleles at 0.05 false discovery rate in a later analysis. Most subjects had HLA-A and HLA-B alleles reportedly predicted accurately by TCR beta sequences.

Primers included in the PCR were 60 Vbeta and 13 Jbeta primers. The repertoire was sequenced with immunoSEQ multiplex PCR; TCRdb's copy has only in-frame clones and lacks some. The sample records some 140,000 clones, around 80% being singletons. Input material: PBMCs. The sequence derives from a man in his thirties or forties in good health and CMV-seronegative.

CDR3 bases: TGTGCCAGCAGTTGGGGACTAGCGGGAAGCGAGCAGTACTTC. This encodes CASSWGLAGSEQYF. The chain uses TRBV7-2 and TRBJ2-7; 13 bases fit TRBD2. J gave up 6 bases and V 6 bases, and 5 bases lay outside the gene matches. Looked up from germline, CDR1 is SGHTA and CDR2 is FQGNSA. CDR3 length: 14 amino acids.